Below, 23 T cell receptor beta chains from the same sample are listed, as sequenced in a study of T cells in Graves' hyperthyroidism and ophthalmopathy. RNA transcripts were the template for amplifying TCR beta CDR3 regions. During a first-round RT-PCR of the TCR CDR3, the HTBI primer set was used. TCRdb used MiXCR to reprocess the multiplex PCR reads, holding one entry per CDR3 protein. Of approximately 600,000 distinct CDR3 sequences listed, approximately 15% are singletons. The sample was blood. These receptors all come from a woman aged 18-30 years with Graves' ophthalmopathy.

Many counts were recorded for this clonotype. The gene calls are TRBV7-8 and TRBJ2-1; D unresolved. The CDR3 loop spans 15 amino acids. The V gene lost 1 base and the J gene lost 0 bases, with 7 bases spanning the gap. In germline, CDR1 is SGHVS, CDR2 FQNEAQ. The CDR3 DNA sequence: TGTGCCAGCAGCTTAGAGTACCACTCCTACAATGAGCAGTTCTTC. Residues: CASSLEYHSYNEQFF.

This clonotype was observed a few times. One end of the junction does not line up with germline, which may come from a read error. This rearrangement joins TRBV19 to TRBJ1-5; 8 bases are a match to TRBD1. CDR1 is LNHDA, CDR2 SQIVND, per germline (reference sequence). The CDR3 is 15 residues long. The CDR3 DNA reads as TGTGCCAGTAGTTTTCGACAGGGGAGCAATCAGCTCCAGCATTTT. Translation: CASSFRQGSNQLQHF.

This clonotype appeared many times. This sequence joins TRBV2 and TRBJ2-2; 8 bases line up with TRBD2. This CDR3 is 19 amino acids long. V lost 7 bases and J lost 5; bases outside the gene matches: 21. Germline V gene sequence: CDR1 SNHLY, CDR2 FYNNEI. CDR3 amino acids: CASTSFIGTGLGGTGELFF. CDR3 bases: TGTGCCAGCACCTCCTTCATTGGCACGGGACTAGGGGGTACCGGGGAGCTGTTTTTT.

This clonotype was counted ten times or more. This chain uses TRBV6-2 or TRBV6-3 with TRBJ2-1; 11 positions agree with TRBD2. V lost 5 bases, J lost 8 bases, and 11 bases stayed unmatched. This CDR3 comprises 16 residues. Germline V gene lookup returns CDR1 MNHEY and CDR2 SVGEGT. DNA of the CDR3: TGTGCCAGCAGTACACCTCTAGCGGGGGGCTCGGATGAGCAGTTCTTC. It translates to CASSTPLAGGSDEQFF.

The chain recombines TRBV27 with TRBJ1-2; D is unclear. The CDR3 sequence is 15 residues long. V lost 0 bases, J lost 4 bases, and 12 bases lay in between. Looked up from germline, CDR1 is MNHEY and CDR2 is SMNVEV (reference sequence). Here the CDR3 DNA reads TGTGCCAGCAGTTTATCCTACACTAATCTCTATGGCTACACCTTC. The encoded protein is CASSLSYTNLYGYTF.

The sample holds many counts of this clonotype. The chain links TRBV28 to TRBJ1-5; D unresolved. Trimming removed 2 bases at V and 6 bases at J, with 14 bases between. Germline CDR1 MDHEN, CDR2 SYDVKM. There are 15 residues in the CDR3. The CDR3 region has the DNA TGTGCCAGCAGTTTAGAGGGTTTGGAAAGTCAGCCCCAGCATTTT. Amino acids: CASSLEGLESQPQHF. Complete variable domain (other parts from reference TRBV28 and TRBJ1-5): DVKVTQSSRYLVKRTGEKVFLECVQDMDHENMFWYRQDPGLGLRLIYFSYDVKMKEKGDIPEGYSVSREKKERFSLILESASTNQTSMYLCASSLEGLESQPQHFGDGTRLSIL.

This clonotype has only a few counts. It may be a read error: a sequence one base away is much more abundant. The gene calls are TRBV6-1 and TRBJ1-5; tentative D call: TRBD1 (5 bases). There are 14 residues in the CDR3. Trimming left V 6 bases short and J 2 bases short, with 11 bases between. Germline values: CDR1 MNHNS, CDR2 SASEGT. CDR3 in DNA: TGTGCCAGCAGCTCGAAACAGGGCAATCAGCCCCAGCATTTT. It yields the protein CASSSKQGNQPQHF.

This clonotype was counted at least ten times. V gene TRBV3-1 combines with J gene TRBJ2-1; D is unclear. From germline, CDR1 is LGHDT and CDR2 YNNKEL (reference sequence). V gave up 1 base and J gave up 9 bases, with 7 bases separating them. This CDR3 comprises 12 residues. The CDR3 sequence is CASSQGAGEQFF. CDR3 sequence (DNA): TGTGCCAGCAGCCAAGGGGCCGGTGAGCAGTTCTTC.

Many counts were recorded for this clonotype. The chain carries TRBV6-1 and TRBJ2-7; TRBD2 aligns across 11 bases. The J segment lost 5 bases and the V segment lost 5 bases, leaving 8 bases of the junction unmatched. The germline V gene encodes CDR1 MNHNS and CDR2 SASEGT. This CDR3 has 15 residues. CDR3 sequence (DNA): TGTGCCAGCAGTCCCGGGACTAGCGGAGTACACGAGCAGTACTTC. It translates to CASSPGTSGVHEQYF.

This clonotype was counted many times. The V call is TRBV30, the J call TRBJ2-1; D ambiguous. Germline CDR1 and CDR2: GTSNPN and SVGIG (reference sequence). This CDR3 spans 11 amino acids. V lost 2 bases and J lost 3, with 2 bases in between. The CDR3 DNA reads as TGTGCCTGGAGTATCTACAATGAGCAGTTCTTC. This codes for CAWSIYNEQFF.

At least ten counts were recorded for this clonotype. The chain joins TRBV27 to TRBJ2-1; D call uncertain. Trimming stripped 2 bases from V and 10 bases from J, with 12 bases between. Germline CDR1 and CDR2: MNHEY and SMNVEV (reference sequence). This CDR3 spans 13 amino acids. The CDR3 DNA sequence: TGTGCCAGCAGTTTAGGGGTCGGAGCGGAGCAGTTCTTC. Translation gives CASSLGVGAEQFF.

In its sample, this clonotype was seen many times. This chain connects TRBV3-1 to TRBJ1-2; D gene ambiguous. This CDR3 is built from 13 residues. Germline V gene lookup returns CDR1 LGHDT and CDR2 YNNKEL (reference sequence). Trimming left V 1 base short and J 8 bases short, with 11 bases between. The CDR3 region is CASSQGVMTGYTF. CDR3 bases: TGTGCCAGCAGCCAAGGAGTTATGACAGGCTACACCTTC.

The CDR3 bases are TGTGCCAGCAGTTACGGGGACCCACGTAGTCGACAGCCCCAGCATTTT. This codes for CASSYGDPRSRQPQHF. J is TRBJ1-5 and V is TRBV6-2 or TRBV6-3; tentative D call: TRBD1 (5 bases). This CDR3 is built from 16 residues. The V gene lost 2 bases and the J gene lost 7 bases, with 18 bases spanning the gap. Germline V gene lookup returns CDR1 MNHEY and CDR2 SVGEGT.

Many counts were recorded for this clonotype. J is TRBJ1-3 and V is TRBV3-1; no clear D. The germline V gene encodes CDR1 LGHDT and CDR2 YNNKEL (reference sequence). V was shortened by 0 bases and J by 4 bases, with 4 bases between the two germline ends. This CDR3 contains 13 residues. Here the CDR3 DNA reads TGTGCCAGCAGCCAAGACCCCGGAAACACCATATATTTT. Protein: CASSQDPGNTIYF.

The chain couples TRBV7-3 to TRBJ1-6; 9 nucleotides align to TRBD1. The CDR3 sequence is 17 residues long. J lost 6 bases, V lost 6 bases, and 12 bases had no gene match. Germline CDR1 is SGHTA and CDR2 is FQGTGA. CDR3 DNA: TGTGCCAGCAGGCAGAATACCGGGACAGGGCGTAATTCACCCCTCCACTTT. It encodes CASRQNTGTGRNSPLHF.

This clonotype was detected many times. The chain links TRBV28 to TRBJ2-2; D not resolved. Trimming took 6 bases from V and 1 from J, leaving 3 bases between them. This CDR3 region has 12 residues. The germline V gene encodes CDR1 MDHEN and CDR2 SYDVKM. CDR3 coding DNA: TGTGCCAGCAGCTTGAACACCGGGGAGCTGTTTTTT. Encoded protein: CASSLNTGELFF.

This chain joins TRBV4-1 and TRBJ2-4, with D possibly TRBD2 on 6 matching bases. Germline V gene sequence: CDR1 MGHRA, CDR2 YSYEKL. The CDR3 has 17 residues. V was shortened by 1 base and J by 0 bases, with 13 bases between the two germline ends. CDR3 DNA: TGCGCCAGCAGCCAAGGCCTGGCGGGACTAGCCAAAAACATTCAGTACTTC. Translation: CASSQGLAGLAKNIQYF.

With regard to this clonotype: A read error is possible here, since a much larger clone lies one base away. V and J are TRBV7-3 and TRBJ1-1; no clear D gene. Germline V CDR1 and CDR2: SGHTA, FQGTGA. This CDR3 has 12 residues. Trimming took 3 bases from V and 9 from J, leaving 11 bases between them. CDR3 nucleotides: TGTGCCAGCAGCTTCCCCCTAGGCAAAGCTTTCTTT. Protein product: CASSFPLGKAFF.

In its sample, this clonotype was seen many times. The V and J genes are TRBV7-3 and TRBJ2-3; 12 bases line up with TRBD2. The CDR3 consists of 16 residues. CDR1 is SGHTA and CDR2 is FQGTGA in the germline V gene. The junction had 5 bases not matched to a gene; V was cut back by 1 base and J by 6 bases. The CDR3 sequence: CASSLRGTSGWDTQYF. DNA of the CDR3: TGTGCCAGCAGCTTAAGGGGGACTAGCGGGTGGGATACGCAGTATTTT.

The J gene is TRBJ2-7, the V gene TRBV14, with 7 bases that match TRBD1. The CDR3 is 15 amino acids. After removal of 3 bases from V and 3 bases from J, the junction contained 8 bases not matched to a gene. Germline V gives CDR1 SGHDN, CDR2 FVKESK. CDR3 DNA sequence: TGTGCCAGCAGCCACTCCATCCGGGACAGCTACGAGCAGTACTTC. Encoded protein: CASSHSIRDSYEQYF.

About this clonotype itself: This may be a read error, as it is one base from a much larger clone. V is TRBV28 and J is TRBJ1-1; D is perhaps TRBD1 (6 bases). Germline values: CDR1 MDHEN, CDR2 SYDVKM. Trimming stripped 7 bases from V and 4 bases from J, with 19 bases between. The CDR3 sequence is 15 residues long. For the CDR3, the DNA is TGTGCCAGCACCCGATTGGGGAGGGGGACCACTGAAGCTTTCTTT. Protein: CASTRLGRGTTEAFF.

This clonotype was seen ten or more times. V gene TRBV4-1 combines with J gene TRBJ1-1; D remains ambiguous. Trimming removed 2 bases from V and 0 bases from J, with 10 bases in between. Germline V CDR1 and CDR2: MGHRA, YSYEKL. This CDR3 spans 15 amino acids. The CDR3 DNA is TGCGCCAGCAGCCAATGGCCCATAGTGAACACTGAAGCTTTCTTT. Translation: CASSQWPIVNTEAFF.

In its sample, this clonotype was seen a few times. CDR3: CAISPGQGIGELFF. DNA of the CDR3: TGTGCCATCAGTCCGGGACAGGGGATCGGGGAGCTGTTTTTT. V usage is TRBV10-3 and J usage is TRBJ2-2; TRBD1 aligns across 10 bases. CDR3 length: 14 residues. Germline-derived CDR1 and CDR2 are ENHRY and SYGVKD. V shed 5 bases and J 7 bases; nucleotides not matched to a gene: 4.